One sample yielded the 11 T cell receptor beta chains listed below, sequenced in a study of early T cells in non-severe SARS-CoV-2 infection. TCRdb called the 5' RACE reads again in MiXCR, with one record for every CDR3 protein. Of approximately 38,000 distinct CDR3 sequences in the sample, 4.5% to 5% were seen once. The sequenced sample was whole blood. The receptors here all came from an adult who was a healthcare worker with PCR-confirmed SARS-CoV-2 infection or an uninfected control (not recorded which).

The table lists this clonotype with a few counts. V is TRBV28 and J is TRBJ2-7; the D is unclear. The V end lost 4 bases, the J end lost 3 bases, and 7 bases lay between the germline ends. CDR3 length equals 12 residues. CDR1 is MDHEN and CDR2 is SYDVKM in the germline V gene. For the CDR3, the DNA is TGTGCCAGCAGTTCCAAGGGCTACGAGCAGTACTTC. The encoded protein is CASSSKGYEQYF.

This clonotype was found many times. The chain couples TRBV6-2 or TRBV6-3 to TRBJ2-5; D is possibly TRBD1 (5 bases). CDR1 and CDR2 (germline): MNHEY, SVGEGT. Between the trimmed V and J ends, which lost 6 bases and 9 bases, there was a span of 20 bases. This CDR3 has 14 residues. CDR3 residues: CASRDEPAFRAQYF. In DNA form, the CDR3 reads TGTGCCAGCAGGGATGAACCCGCGTTCAGGGCCCAGTACTTC.

This clonotype was seen repeatedly, ten times or more. The rearrangement links TRBV29-1 to TRBJ2-5; 9 positions match TRBD1. CDR1 and CDR2 (germline): SQVTM, ANQGSEA. This CDR3 is built from 12 residues. Trimming at V came to 7 bases and at J to 7 bases, leaving 7 bases not matched to a gene. The CDR3 sequence is CSGEQGATTQYF. Written as DNA, the CDR3 is TGCAGCGGGGAACAGGGGGCGACGACCCAGTACTTC. Full variable domain (outside the CDR3, taken from reference TRBV29-1 and TRBJ2-5): SAVISQKPSRDICQRGTSLTIQCQVDSQVTMMFWYRQQPGQSLTLIATANQGSEATYESGFVIDKFPISRPNLTFSTLTVSNMSPEDSSIYLCSGEQGATTQYFGPGTRLLVL.

The chain employs TRBV7-2 and TRBJ2-7, with unresolved D. The V and J ends lost 5 bases and 0 bases respectively, with 11 bases between them. The germline V gene has CDR1 SGHTA and CDR2 FQGNSA. The CDR3 has 14 amino acids. The CDR3: CASSPSSNSYEQYF. The DNA of the CDR3 is TGTGCCAGCAGCCCCTCGTCTAACTCCTACGAGCAGTACTTC.

In its sample, this clonotype was seen a few times. The rearrangement links TRBV28 to TRBJ2-7; TRBD2 aligns across 12 bases. V was pared by 8 bases and J by 0 bases, with 11 bases of the junction left unmatched. Germline V lookup: CDR1 MDHEN, CDR2 SYDVKM. This CDR3 has 17 amino acids. The CDR3 DNA reads as TGTGCCAGCGGGACTAGCGGGCGTTTCACATCCTCCTACGAGCAGTACTTC. This codes for CASGTSGRFTSSYEQYF.

This clonotype was seen many times. This rearrangement joins TRBV19 to TRBJ2-3; 10 nucleotides agree with TRBD1. The V segment lost 4 bases and the J segment 1 base; nucleotides outside the gene matches: 2. The CDR3 is 15 residues long. Germline V gene sequence: CDR1 LNHDA, CDR2 SQIVND (reference sequence). CDR3 DNA: TGTGCCAGTAGTACAGGGACAGGGGGCACAGATACGCAGTATTTT. Amino acids: CASSTGTGGTDTQYF.

This sequence joins TRBV28 and TRBJ1-1, with 7 bases lining up with TRBD1. The CDR3 is 13 residues long. CDR1 is MDHEN and CDR2 is SYDVKM in the germline V gene. V lost 8 bases, J lost 1 base, and 4 bases stayed unmatched. The CDR3: CASLRQGNTEAFF. The CDR3 DNA reads TGTGCCAGCCTGAGACAGGGGAACACTGAAGCTTTCTTT.

This clonotype was counted at least ten times. The V call is TRBV7-2, the J call TRBJ1-1, with no clear D. V shed 2 bases and J shed 10 bases, with 14 bases lying between them. The CDR3 consists of 13 residues. Germline lookup yields CDR1 SGHTA and CDR2 FQGNSA. CDR3 residues: CASSLLNKFGAFF. CDR3 sequence (DNA): TGTGCCAGCAGCTTACTTAACAAGTTTGGAGCTTTCTTT.

This clonotype has just a few counts. V is TRBV18 and J is TRBJ2-1; D tentatively fits TRBD1 or TRBD2 (5 bases each). The CDR3 covers 14 residues. V lost 5 bases and J lost 7, with 15 bases in between. Germline CDR1 and CDR2: KGHSH and LQKENI. CDR3 in DNA: TGTGCCAGCTCATCCTACTATGAGGGGAATGAGCAGTTCTTC. Residues: CASSSYYEGNEQFF.

This clonotype was seen at least ten times. The chain couples TRBV18 to TRBJ1-1, with D perhaps matching TRBD1 (6 bases). Trimming took off 3 bases at V and 5 bases at J, with 13 bases between the two ends. This CDR3 is 14 amino acids long. The V gene's germline CDR1 is KGHSH and CDR2 LQKENI. The CDR3 region is CASSPWQGWTEAFF. CDR3 in DNA: TGTGCCAGCTCACCGTGGCAGGGGTGGACTGAAGCTTTCTTT.

With respect to this clonotype: A much bigger clone sits one base away, suggesting this may be a read error. The chain is built from TRBV7-6 and TRBJ2-2; D gene unclear. This CDR3 contains 12 residues. Per the germline V gene, CDR1 is SGHVS and CDR2 is FNYEAQ. The V gene lost 3 bases and the J gene lost 7 bases, with 6 bases spanning the gap. Written as DNA, the CDR3 is TGTGCCAGCAGCTTCACCTTCGGGGAGCTGTTTTTT. Translation gives CASSFTFGELFF.